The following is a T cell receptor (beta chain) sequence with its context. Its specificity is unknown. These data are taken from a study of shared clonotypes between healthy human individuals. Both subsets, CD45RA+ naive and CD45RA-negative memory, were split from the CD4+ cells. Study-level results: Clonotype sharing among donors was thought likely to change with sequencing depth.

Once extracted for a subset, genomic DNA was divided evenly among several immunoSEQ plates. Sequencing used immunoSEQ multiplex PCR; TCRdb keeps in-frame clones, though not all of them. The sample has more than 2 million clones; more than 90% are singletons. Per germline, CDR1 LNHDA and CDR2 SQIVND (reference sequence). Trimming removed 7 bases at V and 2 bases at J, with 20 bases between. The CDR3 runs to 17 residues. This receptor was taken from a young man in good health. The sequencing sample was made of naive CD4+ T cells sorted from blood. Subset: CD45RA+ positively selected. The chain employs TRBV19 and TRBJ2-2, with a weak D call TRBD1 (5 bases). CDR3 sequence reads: CASKKIGVRLNTGELFF. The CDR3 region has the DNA TGTGCCAGTAAAAAGATAGGGGTCAGACTTAACACCGGGGAGCTGTTTTTT.